A single T cell receptor beta chain is shown here with its context. The antigen is not known. This sample was taken from a study of cytomegalovirus exposure and HLA in healthy donors. Sampled while nominally healthy, donors likely had unrecorded immune exposures. CDR3 length equals 15 residues. Looked up from germline, CDR1 is LNHDA and CDR2 is SQIVND (reference sequence). The V end was cut by 5 bases, the J end by 5 bases, with 18 bases between. The PCR had 60 Vbeta and 13 Jbeta primers. TCRdb's copy holds only in-frame clones and misses some; the assay was immunoSEQ multiplex PCR. The table has over 150,000 clones, approximately 74% seen once; the top ten hold about 2%. Points from the study as a whole: TCR beta V segments were, for the most part, productive about 87% or about 30% of the time in an earlier analysis. Looking again later, the authors saw that most CMV-associated TCR beta chains seemed HLA-restricted.

The receptor was isolated from a man aged 25 to 40 in good health and CMV-seronegative. Sequencing was done on a sample of PBMCs. The J gene is TRBJ2-5, the V gene TRBV19; D is possibly TRBD2 (5 bases). This CDR3 is CASSPLTSGLETQYF. In DNA form, the CDR3 reads TGTGCCAGTAGTCCCCTGACGTCGGGGTTGGAGACCCAGTACTTC.